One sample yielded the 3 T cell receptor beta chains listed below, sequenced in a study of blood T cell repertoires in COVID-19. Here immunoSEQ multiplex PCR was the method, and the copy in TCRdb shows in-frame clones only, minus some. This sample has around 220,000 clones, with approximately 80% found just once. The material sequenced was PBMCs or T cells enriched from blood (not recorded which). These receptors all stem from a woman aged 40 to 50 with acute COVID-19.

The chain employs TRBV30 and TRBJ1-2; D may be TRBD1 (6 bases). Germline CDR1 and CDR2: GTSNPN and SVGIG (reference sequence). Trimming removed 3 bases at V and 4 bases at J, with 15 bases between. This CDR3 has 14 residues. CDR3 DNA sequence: TGTGCCTGGAGGAGGGACAACATGGTCTATGGCTACACCTTC. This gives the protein CAWRRDNMVYGYTF. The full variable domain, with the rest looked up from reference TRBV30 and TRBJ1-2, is SQTIHQWPATLVQPVGSPLSLECTVEGTSNPNLYWYRQAAGRGLQLLFYSVGIGQISSEVPQNLSASRPQDRQFILSSKKLLLSDSGFYLCAWRRDNMVYGYTFGSGTRLTVV.

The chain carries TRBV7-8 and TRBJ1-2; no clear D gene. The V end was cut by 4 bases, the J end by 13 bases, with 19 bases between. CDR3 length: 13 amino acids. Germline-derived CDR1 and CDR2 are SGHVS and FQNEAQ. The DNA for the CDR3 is TGTGCCAGCAGCTCCCTACAGTCGGGAGGACCCACCTTC. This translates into CASSSLQSGGPTF.

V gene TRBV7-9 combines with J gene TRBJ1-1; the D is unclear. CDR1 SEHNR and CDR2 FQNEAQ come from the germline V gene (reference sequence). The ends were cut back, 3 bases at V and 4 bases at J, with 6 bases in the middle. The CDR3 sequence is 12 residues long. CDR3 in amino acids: CASSFRSTEAFF. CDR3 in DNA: TGTGCCAGCAGCTTCCGGAGCACTGAAGCTTTCTTT.